The clone carrying this TCR beta chain was counted ten times or more. Its matching antigen is unknown. Equal genomic DNA amounts from CVID and control samples were sequenced. TCRdb's copy holds only in-frame clones and misses some; the assay was immunoSEQ multiplex PCR. The repertoire consists of around 40,000 clones, none detected only once. The record originates from a study of T cell clonality in common variable immunodeficiency. Study-level points and caveats: Compared with controls, CVID subjects had fewer shared TCRbeta clones. In common variable immunodeficiency, TCR beta chains reportedly carried fewer deletions and N-nucleotide insertions.

Heparinized whole blood, roughly 4.5 to 9 ml, came from each donor. This clonotype was obtained from a person aged 18-69 years in good health. Input material: peripheral blood mononuclear cells.

CDR3 residues: CASYGTTDTQYF. Partial CDR3 DNA: TGTGCCAGCTACGGGACAACAGATACG. The chain recombines TRBV18 with TRBJ2-3; a weak D match, TRBD1 (6 bases). The CDR3 is cut off 3 residues early in the read; its end comes from the germline J gene. CDR3 length equals 12 residues. CDR1 is KGHSH, CDR2 LQKENI, per germline. V lost 7 bases and J 3 bases, leaving 8 bases between the germline ends.